Below are 5 T cell receptor beta chains sequenced from a single sample in a study of chemoradiotherapy in HPV16-positive cancers. The table came from immunoSEQ multiplex PCR; TCRdb's copy has only in-frame clones and leaves some out. This table holds 12,000 or so clones, roughly nine tenths found once. The input for sequencing was blood, taken from a patient who underwent chemoradiotherapy. All receptors come from a human donor with HPV-associated anogenital cancer.

The chain employs TRBV15 and TRBJ1-1, with no clear D. V lost 1 base and J 4 bases, leaving 13 bases between the germline ends. Germline loops: CDR1 LNHNV, CDR2 YYDKDF (reference sequence). The CDR3 contains 15 residues. CDR3 bases: TGTGCCACCAGCAGAGGACGGATCCTCTCCACTGAAGCTTTCTTT. It codes for CATSRGRILSTEAFF.

The count of this clone is one. The rearrangement uses TRBV10-3 and TRBJ2-3; 9 bases match TRBD2. V trimming: 2 bases; J trimming: 1 base; junction bases outside the gene matches: 4. Germline V CDR1 and CDR2: ENHRY, SYGVKD. This CDR3 has 16 residues. As DNA, the CDR3 is TGTGCCATCAGTGAGGCGGGGGGGTCTGGCACAGATACGCAGTATTTT. Translating gives CAISEAGGSGTDTQYF.

The sample holds one count of this clone. This chain links TRBV2 with TRBJ2-1; D is ambiguous. The CDR3 sequence is 13 residues long. V lost 6 bases and J lost 0, with 6 bases in between. The germline gives CDR1 SNHLY, CDR2 FYNNEI. CDR3 coding DNA: TGTGCCAGCAGGGATAGCTCCTACAATGAGCAGTTCTTC. Encoded protein: CASRDSSYNEQFF.

This chain connects TRBV5-1 to TRBJ2-7; 11 bases agree with TRBD1. Germline CDR1 reads SGHRS; CDR2 reads YFSETQ. J lost 6 bases, V lost 0 bases, and 5 bases had no gene match. This CDR3 contains 15 residues. CDR3 sequence (DNA): TGCGCCAGCAGCTTGGAGGGACAGGGGGTTCGCGAGCAGTACTTC. Its translation is CASSLEGQGVREQYF.

The genes are TRBV10-2 and TRBJ1-5; no firm D call. The CDR3 is made up of 14 amino acids. The V and J ends lost 0 bases and 9 bases respectively, with 12 bases between them. CDR1 WSHSY and CDR2 SAAADI come from the germline V gene. CDR3 sequence: CASSESTQIGPQHF. For the CDR3, the DNA is TGCGCCAGCAGTGAGTCGACACAAATAGGGCCCCAGCATTTT.